There are many counts of the clone carrying this T cell receptor (beta chain). The sample originates from a study of neurological immune-mediated disorders. TCRdb re-analysed the 5' RACE reads in MiXCR, keeping a single row per CDR3 protein. Counted here are under 75,000 distinct CDR3 sequences, 3.2% occurring once; the ten biggest clones make up more than 4%. The CDR3 sequence is 14 residues long. Germline lookup yields CDR1 SEHNR and CDR2 FQNEAQ (reference sequence). With V trimmed by 3 bases and J by 11 bases, 7 bases remained unmatched. The source of this sequence is a woman aged 50 to 60 with multiple sclerosis. This chain links TRBV7-9 with TRBJ2-6; TRBD1 agrees at 7 bases. The sample comprised PBMCs. The CDR3 region has the DNA TGTGCCAGCAGCTTGGGACAGTCTGTCGACGTCCTGACTTTC. It encodes CASSLGQSVDVLTF.